This entry lists 10 T cell receptor beta chains sequenced from one sample in a study of monozygotic twins with inflammatory bowel disease. TCRdb re-called the 5' RACE reads, yielding one record per CDR3 amino acid sequence without DNA. The specimen's table records approximately 390,000 distinct CDR3 sequences. Sequencing was performed on blood. All receptors derive from a human donor with ulcerative colitis or Crohn's disease, or a healthy co-twin of an affected twin (not recorded which).

This CDR3 reads CASSLVVLVNNEQFF. This sequence joins TRBV5-5 and TRBJ2-1; with no DNA, the TCRdb D assignment of TRBD1 cannot be verified. Germline CDR1 and CDR2: SGHKS and YYEKEE (reference sequence). The CDR3 contains 15 residues.

V gene TRBV7-2 combines with J gene TRBJ2-5; TCRdb calls TRBD2, which cannot be checked without DNA. CDR3 length equals 15 residues. Per germline, CDR1 SGHTA and CDR2 FQGNSA. CDR3 loop: CASSFGSLAGETQYF.

The V call is TRBV7-2, the J call TRBJ2-2; TCRdb outputs TRBD2, but without DNA this stays unchecked. This CDR3 is built from 17 residues. Germline loops: CDR1 SGHTA, CDR2 FQGNSA. The CDR3 loop is CASKGTSISWRSGELFF.

V and J are TRBV20-1 and TRBJ1-2; checking the TCRdb D call of TRBD1 is not possible without DNA. Germline values: CDR1 DFQATT, CDR2 SNEGSKA (reference sequence). This CDR3 spans 15 amino acids. This CDR3 is CSARKTTGDNYGYTF.

This chain links TRBV24-1 with TRBJ2-1; the TRBD2 assignment by TCRdb is unverifiable without DNA. CDR1 is KGHDR, CDR2 SFDVKD, per germline. The length of the CDR3 is 14 residues. CDR3 sequence: CATSDLKASDEQFF.

The chain links TRBV7-2 to TRBJ2-1. Germline V gives CDR1 SGHTA, CDR2 FQGNSA. This CDR3 is built from 14 residues. The CDR3: CASSPQIAPNEQFF.

The chain is built from TRBV4-2 and TRBJ1-4; lacking DNA, the TRBD1 call made by TCRdb goes unchecked. Germline CDR1 LGHNA, CDR2 YNFKEQ. The CDR3 is made up of 15 amino acids. The CDR3 loop is CASSPQTGRGEKLFF.

The chain recombines TRBV4-1 with TRBJ2-3. Germline V lookup: CDR1 MGHRA, CDR2 YSYEKL. CDR3 length equals 13 residues. The CDR3 loop is CASSQGNRDTQYF.

CDR3 amino acids: CASSLNPEGVYNEQFF. This rearrangement joins TRBV5-1 to TRBJ2-1; TCRdb's D call of TRBD2 is untestable without DNA. The germline gives CDR1 SGHRS, CDR2 YFSETQ. The CDR3 is 16 residues long.

The chain uses TRBV5-1 and TRBJ2-5; TCRdb's D gene call, TRBD2, goes unchecked for lack of DNA. The CDR3 has 15 amino acids. In germline, CDR1 is SGHRS, CDR2 YFSETQ. The chain's CDR3 is CASSLALAGGETQYF. The whole variable domain, remainder taken from reference TRBV5-1 and TRBJ2-5, is KAGVTQTPRYLIKTRGQQVTLSCSPISGHRSVSWYQQTPGQGLQFLFEYFSETQRNKGNFPGRFSGRQFSNSRSEMNVSTLELGDSALYLCASSLALAGGETQYFGPGTRLLVL.